The entry below gives a single T cell receptor beta chain sequence along with its context. Its specificity is not known. In germline, CDR1 is LGHNA, CDR2 YNFKEQ. This CDR3 spans 15 amino acids. V lost 0 bases, J lost 2 bases, and 11 bases lay in between. The entry originates in a study of tumor-infiltrating lymphocytes in localized non-small cell lung cancer. Study in general: Patients included smokers and never-smokers with various histologies, some sampled after neoadjuvant chemotherapy.

Only in-frame clones appear in the TCRdb table, and some are missing; sequencing was by immunoSEQ multiplex PCR. The sample records about 16,000 clones, under 85% being singletons. General study results and limits: IM1 and IM2 tumors showed no difference in T-cell fraction. Tumor T-cell fraction was not associated with recurrence-free survival.

Sequenced sample: lung tumor tissue. The V call is TRBV4-2, the J call TRBJ2-7; the D gene is possibly TRBD2 (5 bases). This receptor was obtained from a human donor with non-small cell lung cancer. CDR3 protein: CASSQERGPTYEQYF. The CDR3 coding sequence is TGTGCCAGCAGCCAAGAACGGGGTCCGACCTACGAGCAGTACTTC.